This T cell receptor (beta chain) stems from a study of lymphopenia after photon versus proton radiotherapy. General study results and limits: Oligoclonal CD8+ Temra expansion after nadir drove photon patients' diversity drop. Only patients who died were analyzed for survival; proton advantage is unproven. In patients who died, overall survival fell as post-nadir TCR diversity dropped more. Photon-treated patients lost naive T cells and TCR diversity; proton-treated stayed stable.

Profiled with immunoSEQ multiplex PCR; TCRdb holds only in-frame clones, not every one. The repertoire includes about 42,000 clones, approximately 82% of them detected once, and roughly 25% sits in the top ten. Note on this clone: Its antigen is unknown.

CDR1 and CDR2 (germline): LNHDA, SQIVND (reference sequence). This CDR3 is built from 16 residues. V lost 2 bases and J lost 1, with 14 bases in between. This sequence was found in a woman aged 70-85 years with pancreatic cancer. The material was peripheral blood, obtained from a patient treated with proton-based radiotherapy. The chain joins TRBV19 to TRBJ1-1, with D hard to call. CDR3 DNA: TGTGCCAGTAGTATACAAACCCGCACGGCGAACACTGAAGCTTTCTTT. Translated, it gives CASSIQTRTANTEAFF.